The 32 T cell receptor beta chains below come from one sample, sequenced in a study of CD8 T cells in ankylosing spondylitis. TCRdb re-called the 5' RACE reads with MiXCR, one entry per CDR3 protein. The sample includes some 340,000 distinct CDR3 sequences, about 14% seen only once; the top ten take about 1%. The sequenced sample consisted of blood, either unsorted or a sorted T cell fraction (not recorded which). These receptor sequences come from a male donor with ankylosing spondylitis or in good health (not recorded which).

This chain links TRBV12-3 or TRBV12-4 with TRBJ1-1; 8 nucleotides agree with TRBD1. The CDR3 runs to 14 residues. Trimming cost V 6 bases and J 7 bases; bases outside gene matches: 10. The CDR3 DNA sequence: TGTGCCAGCAGCGAATGGGACAGGCCTTATGAAGCTTTCTTT. As protein: CASSEWDRPYEAFF.

Here the CDR3 DNA reads TGTGCCAGCTCACCACCCGCGGGGAGAGGCGATACGCAGTATTTT. Translating it yields CASSPPAGRGDTQYF. The chain is built from TRBV18 and TRBJ2-3; possibly TRBD2 for D (6 bases). The CDR3 contains 15 residues. Trimming left V 0 bases short and J 6 bases short, with 13 bases between. The germline CDR1 and CDR2 sequences are KGHSH and LQKENI.

The chain is built from TRBV2 and TRBJ2-1, with 16 nucleotides matching TRBD2. This CDR3 is built from 17 residues. The V segment lost 1 base and the J segment 7 bases; nucleotides outside the gene matches: 4. The germline CDR1 and CDR2 sequences are SNHLY and FYNNEI. For the CDR3, the DNA is TGTGCCAGCAGTGAAGACACGGGACTAGCGGGGGGGAATGAGCAGTTCTTC. Protein sequence: CASSEDTGLAGGNEQFF.

This chain uses TRBV2 with TRBJ1-5; D is undetermined. Germline CDR1 reads SNHLY; CDR2 reads FYNNEI. V dropped 4 bases and J dropped 4 bases, with 14 bases sitting between them. The CDR3 is made up of 15 amino acids. Here the CDR3 DNA reads TGTGCCAGCAGTGTACGGGGAGGTGAGAATCAGCCCCAGCATTTT. Protein sequence: CASSVRGGENQPQHF.

The chain has TRBV6-1 and TRBJ2-7, with 12 bases that match TRBD2. The J segment lost 3 bases and the V segment lost 1 base, leaving 4 bases of the junction unmatched. The CDR3 totals 16 residues. The germline gives CDR1 MNHNS, CDR2 SASEGT. In nucleotides, the CDR3 is TGTGCCAGCAGTGAAGGACTAGCGGGGGCAATCTACGAGCAGTACTTC. Translation: CASSEGLAGAIYEQYF.

This clonotype has more than one count but fewer than ten. CDR3: CSAEKPGQTYEQYF. Here the CDR3 DNA reads TGCAGTGCTGAAAAACCGGGACAGACCTACGAGCAGTACTTC. The V call is TRBV20-1, the J call TRBJ2-7; 7 nucleotides line up with TRBD1. V was pared by 5 bases and J by 2 bases, with 9 bases of the junction left unmatched. CDR3 length: 14 amino acids. Germline V lookup: CDR1 DFQATT, CDR2 SNEGSKA (reference sequence).

In this sample, this clonotype turned up many times. The V gene is TRBV5-1, the J gene TRBJ1-1; 7 nucleotides line up with TRBD1. V lost 6 bases, J lost 4 bases, and 9 bases stayed unmatched. Germline CDR1 SGHRS, CDR2 YFSETQ. CDR3 length: 14 amino acids. The CDR3 protein is CASTRGGLGTEAFF. CDR3 DNA sequence: TGCGCCAGCACCCGAGGGGGCCTGGGCACTGAAGCTTTCTTT. The full variable domain, rest sourced from reference TRBV5-1 and TRBJ1-1, is KAGVTQTPRYLIKTRGQQVTLSCSPISGHRSVSWYQQTPGQGLQFLFEYFSETQRNKGNFPGRFSGRQFSNSRSEMNVSTLELGDSALYLCASTRGGLGTEAFFGQGTRLTVV.

V and J are TRBV10-3 and TRBJ1-2; D not certain. The CDR3 runs 13 residues. From germline, CDR1 is ENHRY and CDR2 SYGVKD. Trimming shortened V by 2 bases and J by 4 bases, and 8 bases separated the two germline ends. This CDR3 reads CAISEREGYGYTF. The CDR3, as DNA: TGTGCCATCAGTGAGAGGGAAGGCTATGGCTACACCTTC.

V is TRBV20-1 and J is TRBJ2-1, with D perhaps TRBD1 or TRBD2 (5 bases each). Germline loops: CDR1 DFQATT, CDR2 SNEGSKA (reference sequence). The CDR3 totals 13 residues. V lost 3 bases and J 7 bases, leaving 13 bases between the germline ends. The CDR3 DNA follows: TGCAGTGCTAGGGGACCCCTCCGGAATGAGCAGTTCTTC. Translating it yields CSARGPLRNEQFF.

The table lists this clonotype with a few counts. V usage is TRBV27 and J usage is TRBJ2-7; 7 nucleotides match TRBD2. The CDR3 spans 15 residues. The ends lost 0 bases at V and 3 bases at J; junction bases unmatched: 5. CDR1 is MNHEY and CDR2 is SMNVEV in the germline V gene (reference sequence). The chain's CDR3 is CASSLSGGLGYEQYF. CDR3 bases: TGTGCCAGCAGTTTATCGGGCGGACTAGGCTACGAGCAGTACTTC.

This chain uses TRBV4-1 with TRBJ1-5; D perhaps matches TRBD1 (5 bases). V gave up 1 base and J gave up 7 bases, with 8 bases separating them. The CDR3 consists of 13 residues. Germline V gene lookup returns CDR1 MGHRA and CDR2 YSYEKL. CDR3 protein: CASSQAGDQPQHF. CDR3 in DNA: TGCGCCAGCAGCCAAGCGGGGGACCAGCCCCAGCATTTT.

This CDR3 is CASSRGQGLEKLFF. CDR3 in DNA: TGTGCCAGCAGTCGGGGACAAGGGCTAGAAAAACTGTTTTTT. The V call is TRBV6-1, the J call TRBJ1-4; D perhaps matches TRBD1 (6 bases). In germline, CDR1 is MNHNS, CDR2 SASEGT. CDR3 size: 14 residues. Trimming stripped 5 bases from V and 8 bases from J, with 15 bases between.

This clonotype was seen at least ten times. The chain links TRBV6-1 to TRBJ1-2, with a tentative D call TRBD1 (5 bases). The length of the CDR3 is 13 residues. The V end was cut by 7 bases, the J end by 7 bases, with 16 bases between. The V gene's germline CDR1 is MNHNS and CDR2 SASEGT. The CDR3: CASTEGVGAGYTF. The CDR3 bases are TGTGCCAGCACCGAAGGGGTGGGAGCTGGCTACACCTTC.

The chain is built from TRBV5-1 and TRBJ2-3, with unresolved D. Per the germline V gene, CDR1 is SGHRS and CDR2 is YFSETQ. The length of the CDR3 is 15 residues. V lost 0 bases to trimming and J lost 1 base, with 9 bases between them. The CDR3, as DNA: TGCGCCAGCAGCTTGGAATCCCGGGGCACAGATACGCAGTATTTT. Encoded protein: CASSLESRGTDTQYF.

The chain recombines TRBV6-5 with TRBJ2-2, with 7 bases that match TRBD2. Germline V gene lookup returns CDR1 MNHEY and CDR2 SVGAGI. This CDR3 region has 18 residues. The V segment lost 10 bases and the J segment 4 bases; nucleotides outside the gene matches: 21. CDR3 amino acids: CAIGVGGRQRTGTGELFF. In DNA form, the CDR3 reads TGTGCCATCGGAGTGGGCGGGAGACAGAGGACGGGCACCGGGGAGCTGTTTTTT.

The sample holds a few counts of this clonotype. This chain links TRBV5-1 with TRBJ2-3; 10 bases line up with TRBD2. J gave up 0 bases and V 2 bases, and 6 bases lay outside the gene matches. Germline V gene data show CDR1 as SGHRS and CDR2 as YFSETQ. The CDR3 length is 17 residues. CDR3 amino acids: CASSFGPSGRSTDTQYF. CDR3 nucleotides: TGCGCCAGCAGCTTCGGACCTAGCGGGAGAAGCACAGATACGCAGTATTTT.

The rearrangement uses TRBV6-1 and TRBJ2-5, with TRBD1 matching 7 bases. There are 15 residues in the CDR3. Germline V gene lookup returns CDR1 MNHNS and CDR2 SASEGT. Unmatched junction bases numbered 9, after V lost 6 bases and J lost 2 bases. CDR3: CASREPGQPQETQYF. The DNA of the CDR3 is TGTGCCAGCAGAGAACCGGGACAGCCACAAGAGACCCAGTACTTC.

V usage is TRBV25-1 and J usage is TRBJ2-2, with D perhaps TRBD1 or TRBD2 (5 bases each). The CDR3 is 15 residues long. V was trimmed by 6 bases and J by 2 bases, leaving 13 bases between them. CDR1 and CDR2 from the germline V gene are MGHDK and SYGVNS. CDR3 protein: CASSQPGTNTGELFF. As DNA, the CDR3 is TGTGCCAGCAGCCAGCCGGGGACCAACACCGGGGAGCTGTTTTTT.

This clonotype has just a few counts. This rearrangement joins TRBV7-2 to TRBJ2-1; 15 bases match TRBD2. J gave up 10 bases and V 5 bases, and 3 bases lay outside the gene matches. The CDR3 is 14 residues long. Germline loops: CDR1 SGHTA, CDR2 FQGNSA. CDR3 sequence: CASSRTSGREEQFF. The CDR3, as DNA: TGTGCCAGCAGCCGGACTAGCGGGAGGGAGGAGCAGTTCTTC.

This clonotype was observed a few times. This chain uses TRBV5-5 with TRBJ2-3; the D gene is possibly TRBD2 (6 bases). Germline V gene data show CDR1 as SGHKS and CDR2 as YYEKEE (reference sequence). Trimming removed 4 bases from V and 3 bases from J, with 21 bases in between. The CDR3 spans 17 residues. CDR3 in DNA: TGTGCCAGCAGCCTAACAATAACTAGCAAGTGGACAGATACGCAGTATTTT. Amino acids: CASSLTITSKWTDTQYF.

This clonotype was seen only a few times. The chain employs TRBV12-3 or TRBV12-4 and TRBJ1-1; possibly TRBD1 for D (6 bases). V was trimmed by 3 bases and J by 7 bases, leaving 9 bases between them. This CDR3 is built from 12 residues. CDR3 nucleotides: TGTGCCAGCAGTTTGAGAGGGGGTGAAGCTTTCTTT. The encoded protein is CASSLRGGEAFF.

This chain joins TRBV12-3 or TRBV12-4 and TRBJ2-7; D not resolved. This CDR3 is 12 amino acids long. V shed 3 bases and J shed 1 base, with 4 bases lying between them. The CDR3, as DNA: TGTGCCAGCAGTTTCCGGTCCTACGAGCAGTACTTC. Amino acids: CASSFRSYEQYF.

This chain links TRBV15 with TRBJ2-1; the match to TRBD2 covers 9 bases. V trimming: 4 bases; J trimming: 0 bases; junction bases outside the gene matches: 19. The CDR3 consists of 21 residues. The germline gives CDR1 LNHNV, CDR2 YYDKDF (reference sequence). The DNA of the CDR3 is TGTGCCACCAGCATACAAGGTCTGGCTAGCGGGGACGAGAGCTCCTACAATGAGCAGTTCTTC. It encodes CATSIQGLASGDESSYNEQFF.

The chain links TRBV20-1 to TRBJ1-1; D is perhaps TRBD1 (5 bases). The V gene's germline CDR1 is DFQATT and CDR2 SNEGSKA (reference sequence). Trimming took 2 bases from V and 0 from J, leaving 13 bases between them. This CDR3 spans 15 amino acids. The CDR3, as DNA: TGCAGTGCTAGACCCCCTGGCAGGGTGAACACTGAAGCTTTCTTT. It specifies CSARPPGRVNTEAFF.

This clonotype was seen more than once but under ten times. This chain links TRBV7-9 with TRBJ2-4, with 8 positions matching TRBD2. J gave up 8 bases and V 6 bases, and 9 bases lay outside the gene matches. The germline V gene encodes CDR1 SEHNR and CDR2 FQNEAQ (reference sequence). This CDR3 has 14 residues. CDR3 DNA: TGTGCCAGCAGTTCGGGACTAGGGCCCCACATTCAGTACTTC. Its translation is CASSSGLGPHIQYF.

This chain connects TRBV18 to TRBJ1-5; 10 bases map to TRBD1. There are 15 residues in the CDR3. V dropped 6 bases and J dropped 7; count of bases not matched to a gene: 9. The germline CDR1 and CDR2 sequences are KGHSH and LQKENI. CDR3 amino acids: CASSMTGGASQPQHF. For the CDR3, the DNA is TGTGCCAGCTCGATGACAGGGGGCGCTTCACAGCCCCAGCATTTT. Full variable domain (rest looked up from reference TRBV18 and TRBJ1-5): NAGVMQNPRHLVRRRGQEARLRCSPMKGHSHVYWYRQLPEEGLKFMVYLQKENIIDESGMPKERFSAEFPKEGPSILRIQQVVRGDSAAYFCASSMTGGASQPQHFGDGTRLSIL.

This clonotype was observed a handful of times. In nucleotides, the CDR3 is TGTGCCAGCAGCTTAGTGGCGACAGGGGTAGATGGCTACACCTTC. As protein: CASSLVATGVDGYTF. V and J are TRBV7-6 and TRBJ1-2; 8 bases line up with TRBD1. J was trimmed by 6 bases and V by 1 base; bases with no gene match: 7. The CDR3 is 15 residues long. Looked up from germline, CDR1 is SGHVS and CDR2 is FNYEAQ.

The sample holds a few counts of this clonotype. V and J are TRBV20-1 and TRBJ2-1, with 7 positions matching TRBD1. V shed 3 bases and J 3 bases; nucleotides not matched to a gene: 5. Germline V gene data show CDR1 as DFQATT and CDR2 as SNEGSKA (reference sequence). CDR3 size: 14 residues. CDR3 residues: CSASRDRDYNEQFF. The CDR3 DNA reads TGCAGTGCTAGCCGGGACAGAGACTACAATGAGCAGTTCTTC.

The V gene is TRBV3-1, the J gene TRBJ2-5; D unclear. CDR1 is LGHDT and CDR2 is YNNKEL in the germline V gene (reference sequence). V was clipped by 7 bases and J by 5 bases, with 8 bases between them. CDR3 length equals 11 residues. The CDR3 DNA is TGTGCCAGCACGAGCTTCGAGACCCAGTACTTC. It is translated as CASTSFETQYF.

This clonotype was observed a handful of times. The CDR3 DNA sequence: TGCGCCAGCAGCTTGTTGCAGTCTAATGAGCAGTTCTTC. It translates to CASSLLQSNEQFF. The rearrangement joins TRBV5-1 to TRBJ2-1; D is unresolved. Germline V gene lookup returns CDR1 SGHRS and CDR2 YFSETQ. The germline V and J ends were trimmed by 1 base and 7 bases, with 9 bases remaining between them. The length of the CDR3 is 13 residues.

Many counts were recorded for this clonotype. The CDR3 protein is CASKWGGDTGELFF. In DNA form, the CDR3 reads TGTGCCAGCAAGTGGGGGGGCGATACCGGGGAGCTGTTTTTT. This rearrangement joins TRBV12-3 or TRBV12-4 to TRBJ2-2, with a possible D match to TRBD2 (7 bases). V shed 7 bases and J shed 5 bases, with 14 bases lying between them. The CDR3 contains 14 residues.

This clonotype has a single count. The V and J genes are TRBV10-3 and TRBJ2-5; D gene unclear. CDR3 length: 12 amino acids. Trimming took off 4 bases at V and 4 bases at J, with 7 bases between the two ends. CDR1 is ENHRY and CDR2 is SYGVKD in the germline V gene. CDR3 protein: CAISAAPETQYF. In DNA, the CDR3 is TGTGCCATCAGTGCGGCCCCAGAGACCCAGTACTTC.